This T cell receptor beta chain was captured in a study of blood T cell repertoires in COVID-19. Whole-study context: Both acute and convalescent COVID-19 samples were obtained from the United States, Italy and Spain. From T cells, B-cell-depleted T cells, or PBMCs came the material, which was cDNA or gDNA.

A few counts support this clone. In the original analysis: Amplified reference gene primers provided the basis for estimating nucleated cell counts. Assay used: immunoSEQ multiplex PCR; TCRdb lists only in-frame clones, some missing. The D gene and trimming were derived from the DNA, and the V and J assignments and clone size from that table. The table records some 50,000 clones, roughly four fifths of them present only once. The CDR3 sequence is 14 residues long. The ends were cut back, 4 bases at V and 5 bases at J, with 10 bases in the middle. The germline V gene encodes CDR1 KGHDR and CDR2 SFDVKD.

Specimen: peripheral blood. The chain employs TRBV24-1 and TRBJ2-2; TRBD2 is a possible D gene (6 bases). The TCR comes from an elderly woman with acute or convalescent COVID-19. CDR3 amino acids: CATSDPLATGELFF. Here the CDR3 DNA reads TGTGCCACCAGTGACCCTCTAGCGACCGGGGAGCTGTTTTTT.